A selection of T cell receptor beta chains follows, all from one sample in a study of blood T cell repertoires in COVID-19. Libraries were prepared by immunoSEQ multiplex PCR; TCRdb keeps only in-frame clonotypes and omits some of them. Of more than 150,000 clones listed, over 75% are singletons. Sequencing used peripheral blood. These receptors all come from a man aged 65 to 85 who had recovered from COVID-19. Each CDR3 is given with its conserved first and last residue. D genes are given only for firm matches. Expanded clones get a size class; other rows say once, few or many, or leave the size out.

v_call: TRBV5-1; j_call: TRBJ2-1; clone_size: many; d_call: NA; cdr3_nt: TGCGCCAGCAGCCAAGGGCTCTCGAGGGAAGAGCAGTTCTTC; cdr3_aa: CASSQGLSREEQFF
v_call: TRBV18; j_call: TRBJ1-1; clone_size: few; d_call: TRBD1; cdr3_nt: TGTGCCAGCCTAACCAGGACAGGCAACACTGAAGCTTTCTTT; cdr3_aa: CASLTRTGNTEAFF
v_call: TRBV9; j_call: TRBJ2-3; clone_size: NA; d_call: TRBD2; cdr3_nt: TGTGCCAGCAGCCCCTCGGGACTACCCCCCACAGATACGCAGTATTTT; cdr3_aa: CASSPSGLPPTDTQYF
v_call: TRBV11-2; j_call: TRBJ2-7; clone_size: NA; d_call: NA; cdr3_nt: TGTGCCAGCAGCTTAGGGTTCAGGCCCTACGAGCAGTACTTC; cdr3_aa: CASSLGFRPYEQYF
v_call: TRBV5-1; j_call: TRBJ2-2; clone_size: NA; d_call: TRBD1; cdr3_nt: TGCGCCAGCAGCCAAGCCGGGACAGTGTTGACCGGGGAGCTGTTTTTT; cdr3_aa: CASSQAGTVLTGELFF
v_call: TRBV6-5; j_call: TRBJ2-1; clone_size: NA; d_call: TRBD1; cdr3_nt: TGTGCCAGCAGCGGGACAGGGTTCGGAGAGCAGTTCTTC; cdr3_aa: CASSGTGFGEQFF
v_call: TRBV7-9; j_call: TRBJ1-1; clone_size: NA; d_call: TRBD1; cdr3_nt: TGTGCCAGCAGCTTAGAGACAGGGGGAGCTGAAGCTTTCTTT; cdr3_aa: CASSLETGGAEAFF
v_call: TRBV19; j_call: TRBJ1-5; clone_size: NA; d_call: NA; cdr3_nt: TGTGCCAGTAGTATAATAGGGGCTGGCAATCAGCCCCAGCATTTT; cdr3_aa: CASSIIGAGNQPQHF
v_call: TRBV28; j_call: TRBJ1-1; clone_size: NA; d_call: TRBD1; cdr3_nt: TGTGCCAGCAGAAGGACAGGGAGGACTGAAGCTTTCTTT; cdr3_aa: CASRRTGRTEAFF
v_call: TRBV11-2; j_call: TRBJ1-2; clone_size: few; d_call: TRBD1; cdr3_nt: TGTGCCAGCAGCCCGGGACAGGACTATGGCTACACCTTC; cdr3_aa: CASSPGQDYGYTF
v_call: TRBV7-2; j_call: TRBJ2-1; clone_size: NA; d_call: TRBD2; cdr3_nt: TGTGCCAGCAGCCCAGTTGAGGGCGGGAGCTCCTACAATGAGCAGTTCTTC; cdr3_aa: CASSPVEGGSSYNEQFF
v_call: TRBV5-1; j_call: TRBJ1-3; clone_size: NA; d_call: NA; cdr3_nt: TGCGCCAGCAGCTTCGACAGCCGCTCTGGAAACACCATATATTTT; cdr3_aa: CASSFDSRSGNTIYF
v_call: TRBV19; j_call: TRBJ1-2; clone_size: NA; d_call: NA; cdr3_nt: TGTGCCAGTAATCCAGGGGTGAACTATGGCTACACCTTC; cdr3_aa: CASNPGVNYGYTF
v_call: TRBV28; j_call: TRBJ2-3; clone_size: NA; d_call: NA; cdr3_nt: TGTGCCAGCAGCACGGACAGTAGCACAGATACGCAGTATTTT; cdr3_aa: CASSTDSSTDTQYF
v_call: TRBV5-1; j_call: TRBJ1-2; clone_size: NA; d_call: TRBD1; cdr3_nt: TGCGCCAGCAGCCCCGGACAGGGGTATGGCTACACCTTC; cdr3_aa: CASSPGQGYGYTF
v_call: TRBV18; j_call: TRBJ1-3; clone_size: NA; d_call: NA; cdr3_nt: TGTGCCAGCTCACCCAGGATTGAGGGTGGAAACACCATATATTTT; cdr3_aa: CASSPRIEGGNTIYF
v_call: TRBV5-6; j_call: TRBJ2-5; clone_size: NA; d_call: TRBD1; cdr3_nt: TGTGCCAGCAGCTTCGGACAGGGACAAGAAGAGACCCAGTACTTC; cdr3_aa: CASSFGQGQEETQYF
v_call: TRBV9; j_call: TRBJ2-2; clone_size: NA; d_call: NA; cdr3_nt: TGTGCCAGCAACAAACAGGGAACCGGGGAGCTGTTTTTT; cdr3_aa: CASNKQGTGELFF
v_call: TRBV9; j_call: TRBJ2-6; clone_size: NA; d_call: TRBD2; cdr3_nt: TGTGCCAGCAGCGCTGCAGCGTCAACTAGCGGGAGGTCCTCTGGGGCCAACGTCCTGACTTTC; cdr3_aa: CASSAAASTSGRSSGANVLTF
v_call: TRBV4-3; j_call: TRBJ2-2; clone_size: NA; d_call: NA; cdr3_nt: TGCGCCAGCAGCCAAGTCCCTGCGAACACCGGGGAGCTGTTTTTT; cdr3_aa: CASSQVPANTGELFF
v_call: TRBV4-2; j_call: TRBJ2-7; clone_size: NA; d_call: NA; cdr3_nt: TGTGCCAGCAGCCAAGATCGGGACTTTTACGAGCAGTACTTC; cdr3_aa: CASSQDRDFYEQYF
v_call: TRBV2; j_call: TRBJ2-1; clone_size: once; d_call: TRBD2; cdr3_nt: TGTGCCAGCCAGAGGGGGACTAGCGGTAATGAGCAGTTCTTC; cdr3_aa: CASQRGTSGNEQFF
v_call: TRBV4-1; j_call: TRBJ1-4; clone_size: once; d_call: TRBD1; cdr3_nt: TGCGCCAGCGGGCCCCCCGTGGGACAGGCTAATGAAAAACTGTTTTTT; cdr3_aa: CASGPPVGQANEKLFF
v_call: TRBV7-9; j_call: TRBJ1-1; clone_size: NA; d_call: NA; cdr3_nt: TGTGCCAGCAGCTTACAGGCTATCAGTGAAGCTTTCTTT; cdr3_aa: CASSLQAISEAFF
v_call: TRBV10-3; j_call: TRBJ2-3; clone_size: NA; d_call: NA; cdr3_nt: TGTGCCATCAGTGAGTCCGCGGCGGCAAGCACAGATACGCAGTATTTT; cdr3_aa: CAISESAAASTDTQYF
v_call: TRBV12-3/TRBV12-4; j_call: TRBJ2-3; clone_size: NA; d_call: NA; cdr3_nt: TGTGCCAGCAGTTTAGGAGGGGATACGCAGTATTTT; cdr3_aa: CASSLGGDTQYF
v_call: TRBV3-1/TRBV3-2; j_call: TRBJ1-2; clone_size: NA; d_call: NA; cdr3_nt: TGTGCCAGCAGGGAGACCGGAGGGGGCTACACCTTC; cdr3_aa: CASRETGGGYTF
v_call: TRBV7-3; j_call: TRBJ2-7; clone_size: NA; d_call: TRBD2; cdr3_nt: TGTGCCAGCAGCTTAGGCGGGAGCGTATACGAGCAGTACTTC; cdr3_aa: CASSLGGSVYEQYF
v_call: TRBV29-1; j_call: TRBJ1-1; clone_size: NA; d_call: TRBD1; cdr3_nt: TGCAGCGTTGTAGGCAGGGGGAGGCTCATGAACACTGAAGCTTTCTTT; cdr3_aa: CSVVGRGRLMNTEAFF
v_call: TRBV23-1; j_call: TRBJ2-1; clone_size: NA; d_call: TRBD2; cdr3_nt: TGCGCCAGCAGTCGGGGAAAAGCGGGAATTTCCTACAATGAGCAGTTCTTC; cdr3_aa: CASSRGKAGISYNEQFF
v_call: TRBV28; j_call: TRBJ1-4; clone_size: NA; d_call: NA; cdr3_nt: TGTGCCAGCAGTTTGAGTGAGAGGGCTGGGGAACTGTTTTTT; cdr3_aa: CASSLSERAGELFF
v_call: TRBV18; j_call: TRBJ2-6; clone_size: NA; d_call: NA; cdr3_nt: TGTGCCGGGGCTAAGGGGTCCTCTGGGGCCAACGTCCTGACTTTC; cdr3_aa: CAGAKGSSGANVLTF
v_call: TRBV5-1; j_call: TRBJ2-7; clone_size: NA; d_call: TRBD1; cdr3_nt: TGCGCCAGCAGCTTACAACTAACCCCGGGACAGGGATCCTACGAGCAGTACTTC; cdr3_aa: CASSLQLTPGQGSYEQYF
v_call: TRBV19; j_call: TRBJ2-1; clone_size: NA; d_call: NA; cdr3_nt: TGTGCCAGTAGTAACCCTTCCCAGCGGGTGGGTTACAATGAGCAGTTCTTC; cdr3_aa: CASSNPSQRVGYNEQFF
v_call: TRBV6-6; j_call: TRBJ1-5; clone_size: NA; d_call: NA; cdr3_nt: TGTGCCAGCAGTTCCCCGGGAGGGATCAATCAGCCCCAGCATTTT; cdr3_aa: CASSSPGGINQPQHF
v_call: TRBV12-3/TRBV12-4; j_call: TRBJ2-3; clone_size: NA; d_call: NA; cdr3_nt: TGTGCCAGCACCTCCGACACAGATAGTACGCAGTATTTT; cdr3_aa: CASTSDTDSTQYF
v_call: TRBV11-2; j_call: TRBJ2-3; clone_size: NA; d_call: TRBD2; cdr3_nt: TGTGCCAGCAGCTTAGGACTAGCGGGAGGTATAGATACGCAGTATTTT; cdr3_aa: CASSLGLAGGIDTQYF
v_call: TRBV20-1; j_call: TRBJ2-1; clone_size: NA; d_call: TRBD2; cdr3_nt: TGCAGTGCTCGGACTAGCACTGAGCAGTTCTTC; cdr3_aa: CSARTSTEQFF
v_call: TRBV27; j_call: TRBJ2-7; clone_size: once; d_call: TRBD1; cdr3_nt: TGTGCCAGCAGTATTCTCCCGGGACAGGTGAACCCCTACGAGCAGTACTTC; cdr3_aa: CASSILPGQVNPYEQYF
v_call: TRBV18; j_call: TRBJ1-6; clone_size: few; d_call: NA; cdr3_nt: TGTGCCAGCTCACCATCTGACACGGGGTCACCCCTCCACTTT; cdr3_aa: CASSPSDTGSPLHF
v_call: TRBV27; j_call: TRBJ1-1; clone_size: once; d_call: NA; cdr3_nt: TGTGCCAGCAGCCTCCAGACTCCTGCTACTGAAGCTTTCTTT; cdr3_aa: CASSLQTPATEAFF
v_call: TRBV5-1; j_call: TRBJ1-6; clone_size: NA; d_call: NA; cdr3_nt: TGCGCCAGCAGCCCAGACAGTAATTCACCCCTCCACTTT; cdr3_aa: CASSPDSNSPLHF
v_call: TRBV15; j_call: TRBJ1-1; clone_size: once; d_call: NA; cdr3_nt: TGTGCCACCAGCAGAGCCTCTTCTTGGGGGCCCACTGAAGCTTTCTTT; cdr3_aa: CATSRASSWGPTEAFF
v_call: TRBV7-2; j_call: TRBJ2-2; clone_size: NA; d_call: NA; cdr3_nt: TGTGCCAGCAGCACAGACGGAAGGGGCACCGGGGAGCTGTTTTTT; cdr3_aa: CASSTDGRGTGELFF
v_call: TRBV7-2; j_call: TRBJ2-5; clone_size: few; d_call: TRBD2; cdr3_nt: TGTGCCAGCAGCTTACAGCCTAGCGGCAGAGAGACCCAGTACTTC; cdr3_aa: CASSLQPSGRETQYF
v_call: TRBV18; j_call: TRBJ2-5; clone_size: NA; d_call: NA; cdr3_nt: TGTGCCAGCACGCAAGGGCCAGGGGCGGGAGAGACCCAGTACTTC; cdr3_aa: CASTQGPGAGETQYF